This T cell receptor (beta chain) appears in the sequencing data of a study of T cells in Graves' hyperthyroidism and ophthalmopathy. Study results and limitations: Model predictions of ophthalmopathy came a median approximately 6 months before onset. Peripheral blood also featured most of the thyroid clonotypes expanded above 0.001. Ophthalmopathy and stable hyperthyroidism were told apart by a 13 V-J model.

Amplification of TCR beta CDR3 regions used RNA as the template. The HTBI set primed first-round TCR CDR3 RT-PCR. TCRdb independently ran MiXCR on the multiplex PCR reads; one entry per CDR3 protein. This table holds about 770,000 distinct CDR3 sequences, about 19% found once. The V gene end was trimmed by 6 bases and the J gene end by 8 bases; junction bases not matched to a gene: 9. The CDR3 has 14 amino acids. Germline V gene data show CDR1 as DFQATT and CDR2 as SNEGSKA (reference sequence). This clonotype appeared many times. The antigen is undetermined. The chain combines TRBV20-1 with TRBJ2-1, with 11 positions matching TRBD2. The source material was blood. This TCR was sampled from a woman aged 50 to 60 with Graves' hyperthyroidism that later progressed to Graves' ophthalmopathy. Here the CDR3 reads CSARSGGAWDEQFF. The CDR3 nucleotides read TGCAGTGCGCGTAGCGGGGGGGCCTGGGATGAGCAGTTCTTC.